This T cell receptor (beta chain) emerged from a study of cytotoxic CD8 clonotypes in ibrutinib-treated CLL. Trimming pared 5 bases from V and 4 bases from J, leaving 8 bases between. Germline CDR1 and CDR2: SGHTA and FQGNSA. There are 12 residues in the CDR3. TCRdb keeps only in-frame clones here, not all; method: immunoSEQ multiplex PCR. Among about 89,000 clones listed, 78% were seen once. The sequencing used PBMCs, collected after 12 months of ibrutinib treatment. The V call is TRBV7-2, the J call TRBJ2-5; possibly TRBD1 or TRBD2 for D (5 bases each). The TCR was taken from a human donor with chronic lymphocytic leukemia. The CDR3 region is CASSPGRETQYF. The CDR3 DNA follows: TGTGCCAGCAGCCCGGGACGAGAGACCCAGTACTTC.